The 17 T cell receptor beta chains below all came from one sample that was sequenced in a study of T cell repertoires in cytomegalovirus infection. One entry per CDR3 protein, called by TCRdb with MiXCR from the reads. The data contain about 450,000 distinct CDR3 sequences, approximately 31% of them seen just once; the ten biggest clones take up approximately 13%. The sequenced sample consisted of PBMCs. These receptors originate from a human donor in good health (CMV status not recorded). Some clones in this sample may be carry-over from other donors' samples.

To note about this clonotype: Because it lacks the conserved phenylalanine or tryptophan at the end, this CDR3 is likely a read error. This chain connects TRBV6-1 to TRBJ2-4, with D unclear. The CDR3 sequence is 15 residues long. V dropped 3 bases and J dropped 3 bases, with 12 bases sitting between them. The V gene's germline CDR1 is MNHNS and CDR2 SASEGT. The CDR3 sequence is CASSEGRHYKNIQYL. The CDR3 coding sequence is TGTGCCAGCAGTGAGGGCCGTCATTACAAAAACATTCAGTACTTA.

To note about this clonotype: Here the CDR3 omits its conserved ending phenylalanine or tryptophan, so a read error is the likely source. The chain carries TRBV20-1 and TRBJ1-5; D unresolved. Germline V gene sequence: CDR1 DFQATT, CDR2 SNEGSKA (reference sequence). This CDR3 region has 16 residues. CDR3 in DNA: TGCAGTTCTAGAGCCCCCCCGCCGCGGGGCAATCAGCCCCAGCATTTG. Residues: CSSRAPPPRGNQPQHL.

This chain links TRBV6-2 or TRBV6-3 with TRBJ2-7, with 10 bases fitting TRBD1. Trimming removed 5 bases from V and 5 bases from J; junction bases left unmatched: 15. Germline CDR1 and CDR2: MNHEY and SVGEGT. The CDR3 consists of 17 residues. As DNA, the CDR3 is TGTGCCAGCAGTAACCCTCGGGGACAGGGGTCGAGAAACGAGCAGTACTTC. This codes for CASSNPRGQGSRNEQYF.

This clonotype appeared many times. The chain carries TRBV7-6 and TRBJ1-4; 8 nucleotides agree with TRBD1. From germline, CDR1 is SGHVS and CDR2 FNYEAQ. The junction had 5 bases not matched to a gene; V was cut back by 1 base and J by 4 bases. The CDR3 has 16 amino acids. The CDR3 here is CASSLGTGPDNEKLFF. In nucleotides, the CDR3 is TGTGCCAGCAGCTTAGGGACAGGGCCAGATAATGAAAAACTGTTTTTT.

The chain has TRBV6-1 and TRBJ2-2; D gene uncertain. This CDR3 is built from 17 residues. The V gene lost 3 bases and the J gene lost 2 bases, with 16 bases spanning the gap. Germline CDR1 reads MNHNS; CDR2 reads SASEGT. The CDR3 DNA reads TGTGCCAGCAGTGATGTCGGCCTTATGCTAAACACCGGGGAGCTGTTTTTT. This encodes CASSDVGLMLNTGELFF.

With respect to this clonotype: This is likely a read error, given that the CDR3 carries no conserved phenylalanine or tryptophan at its end. CDR3 residues: CASSLSGQGNSPLHL. In nucleotides, the CDR3 is TGTGCTAGCAGTTTATCCGGGCAGGGGAATTCACCCCTCCACTTG. The chain joins TRBV12-3 or TRBV12-4 to TRBJ1-6; possible D gene TRBD1, 6 bases. The length of the CDR3 is 15 residues.

The chain carries TRBV7-9 and TRBJ1-1; maybe TRBD1 (6 bases). Germline values: CDR1 SEHNR, CDR2 FQNEAQ (reference sequence). This CDR3 is built from 14 residues. Trimming took off 3 bases at V and 11 bases at J, with 19 bases between the two ends. CDR3 bases: TGTGCCAGCAGCTTGGAGGGGGGGGGCTGGCGGGCTTTCTTT. Amino acid sequence: CASSLEGGGWRAFF.

About this clonotype: Its ends do not fully match the called genes, so a read error is possible. The chain recombines TRBV7-2 with TRBJ1-6; unclear D gene. This CDR3 comprises 14 residues. Germline-derived CDR1 and CDR2 are SGHTA and FQGNSA. CDR3 coding DNA: TGTGACAGCAGCTTAGCATACGGGGAGTCACCCCTCCACTTT. Translated: CDSSLAYGESPLHF.

This clonotype was seen ten or more times. The V call is TRBV7-6, the J call TRBJ1-2, with D possibly TRBD1 on 5 matching bases. V was trimmed by 5 bases and J by 1 base, leaving 11 bases between them. Germline loops: CDR1 SGHVS, CDR2 FNYEAQ. The CDR3 has 14 residues. CDR3 sequence (DNA): TGTGCCAGCAGCCGGCTAGGGGTTAACTATGGCTACACCTTC. Translation gives CASSRLGVNYGYTF.

This clonotype was recorded a few times. The chain uses TRBV7-6 and TRBJ2-7, with D possibly being TRBD1 (5 bases). The V and J ends lost 0 bases and 7 bases respectively, with 16 bases between them. The CDR3 runs to 15 residues. Germline lookup yields CDR1 SGHVS and CDR2 FNYEAQ. The CDR3 here is CASSLATGGTGEQYF. The CDR3 DNA is TGTGCCAGCAGCTTAGCAACAGGCGGAACCGGGGAGCAGTACTTC. The full variable domain, its missing parts supplied by reference TRBV7-6 and TRBJ2-7, is GAGVSQSPRYKVTKRGQDVALRCDPISGHVSLYWYRQALGQGPEFLTYFNYEAQQDKSGLPNDRFSAERPEGSISTLTIQRTEQRDSAMYRCASSLATGGTGEQYFGPGTRLTVT.

This clonotype was found many times. This chain connects TRBV7-6 to TRBJ1-2; TRBD1 matches at 7 bases. CDR1 SGHVS and CDR2 FNYEAQ come from the germline V gene. With 2 bases clipped from V and 8 bases from J, the junction kept 8 bases outside the gene matches. This CDR3 is built from 14 residues. CDR3 amino acids: CASSLYRQGQGYTF. The CDR3 DNA follows: TGTGCCAGCAGCTTATACCGACAGGGTCAAGGCTACACCTTC.

The sample holds many counts of this clonotype. CDR3: CASSYSASGAGELFF. The CDR3 DNA sequence: TGTGCCAGCAGTTACTCGGCTAGCGGAGCCGGGGAGCTGTTTTTT. This chain connects TRBV6-5 to TRBJ2-2, with 7 bases fitting TRBD2. The CDR3 spans 15 residues. J was trimmed by 6 bases and V by 0 bases; bases with no gene match: 4. Germline assignment: CDR1 MNHEY and CDR2 SVGAGI.

The rearrangement joins TRBV29-1 to TRBJ2-3; unclear D gene. The V end was cut by 3 bases, the J end by 2 bases, with 12 bases between. Germline V gives CDR1 SQVTM, CDR2 ANQGSEA. The CDR3 consists of 14 residues. In DNA form, the CDR3 reads TGCAGCGTTGACGGGCAGTCTAACACAGATACGCAGTATTTT. It is translated as CSVDGQSNTDTQYF.

This clonotype was picked up many times. The chain recombines TRBV7-2 with TRBJ2-7; maybe TRBD2 (7 bases). CDR1 and CDR2 (germline): SGHTA, FQGNSA. Trimming left V 1 base short and J 3 bases short, with 13 bases between. This CDR3 has 15 amino acids. CDR3 protein: CASSLEGGGVYEQYF. CDR3 in DNA: TGTGCCAGCAGCTTAGAGGGGGGAGGGGTCTACGAGCAGTACTTC.

The V gene is TRBV7-2, the J gene TRBJ2-5; 12 nucleotides line up with TRBD2. V trimming: 4 bases; J trimming: 8 bases; junction bases outside the gene matches: 8. Germline V gives CDR1 SGHTA, CDR2 FQGNSA. The CDR3 totals 15 residues. The CDR3 DNA is TGTGCCAGCAGCTCCGCTAGCGGGGGGGAAGGAACCCAGTACTTC. It yields the protein CASSSASGGEGTQYF.

The chain carries TRBV7-8 and TRBJ1-1, with a possible D match to TRBD1 (6 bases). The germline V and J ends were trimmed by 5 bases and 2 bases, with 15 bases remaining between them. The CDR3 totals 15 residues. Per the germline V gene, CDR1 is SGHVS and CDR2 is FQNEAQ. The CDR3 DNA reads TGTGCCAGCAGCATCGTGACAGGCGCCAACACTGAAGCTTTCTTT. It codes for CASSIVTGANTEAFF.

The sample holds a few counts of this clonotype. The chain couples TRBV27 to TRBJ1-3; D is unresolved. The V end was cut by 1 base, the J end by 0 bases, with 10 bases between. Germline CDR1 and CDR2: MNHEY and SMNVEV (reference sequence). This CDR3 is built from 16 residues. CDR3 nucleotide sequence: TGTGCCAGCAGTTTATTGGGCGCCTTCTCTGGAAACACCATATATTTT. This encodes CASSLLGAFSGNTIYF.